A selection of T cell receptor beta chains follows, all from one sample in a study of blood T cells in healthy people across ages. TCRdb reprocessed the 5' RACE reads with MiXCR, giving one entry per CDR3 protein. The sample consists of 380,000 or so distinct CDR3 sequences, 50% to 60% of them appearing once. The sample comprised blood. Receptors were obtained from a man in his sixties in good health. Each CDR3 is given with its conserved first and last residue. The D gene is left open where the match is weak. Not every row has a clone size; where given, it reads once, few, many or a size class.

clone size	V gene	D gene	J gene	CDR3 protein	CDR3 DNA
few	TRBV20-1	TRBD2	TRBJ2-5	CSASKAGGPQETQYF	TGCAGTGCTAGTAAAGCGGGAGGACCCCAAGAGACCCAGTACTTC
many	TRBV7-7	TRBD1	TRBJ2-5	CASSTGQVGTQYF	TGTGCTAGCAGCACCGGACAGGTGGGGACCCAGTACTTC
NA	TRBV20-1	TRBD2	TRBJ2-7	CSASPNGGGAYEQYF	TGCAGTGCTAGCCCTAATGGCGGGGGGGCCTACGAGCAGTACTTC
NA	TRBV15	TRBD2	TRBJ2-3	CATSREASGGFTDTQYF	TGTGCCACCAGCAGAGAGGCTAGCGGAGGATTCACAGATACGCAGTATTTT
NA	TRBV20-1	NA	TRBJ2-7	CSAPRGPEQYF	TGCAGTGCCCCGCGGGGGCCCGAGCAGTACTTC
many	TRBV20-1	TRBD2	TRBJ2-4	CSATSSGEAWNIQYF	TGCAGTGCTACTAGTAGCGGGGAGGCCTGGAACATTCAGTACTTC
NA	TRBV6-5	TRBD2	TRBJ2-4	CASTPTSSGRIQYF	TGTGCCAGCACCCCGACCTCTAGCGGGAGGATTCAGTACTTC
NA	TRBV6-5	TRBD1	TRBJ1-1	CASSGDRGRTEAFF	TGTGCCAGCAGTGGGGACAGGGGGAGAACTGAAGCTTTCTTT
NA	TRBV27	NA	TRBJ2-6	CASSLTGVSGANVLTF	TGTGCCAGCAGTTTAACTGGGGTCTCTGGGGCCAACGTCCTGACTTTC
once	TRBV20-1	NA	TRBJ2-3	CSARESWRLSTDTQYF	TGCAGTGCTAGAGAGTCATGGAGACTCAGCACAGATACGCAGTATTTT
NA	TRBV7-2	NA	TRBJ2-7	CASSRSGFYEQYF	TGTGCCAGCAGCCGATCAGGGTTCTACGAGCAGTACTTC
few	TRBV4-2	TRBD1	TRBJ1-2	CASSLTGQGATLGGYTF	TGTGCCAGCAGCCTGACGGGACAGGGGGCGACTCTAGGAGGCTACACCTTC
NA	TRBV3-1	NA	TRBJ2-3	CASSPRVDGDTQYF	TGTGCCAGCAGCCCCAGGGTCGATGGAGATACGCAGTATTTT
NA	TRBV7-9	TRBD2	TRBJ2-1	CASSSRGEDYNEQFF	TGTGCCAGCAGTTCCCGGGGGGAAGACTACAATGAGCAGTTCTTC
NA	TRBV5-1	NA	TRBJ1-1	CASSWGAGVSTEAFF	TGCGCCAGCAGCTGGGGGGCAGGGGTGAGCACTGAAGCTTTCTTT
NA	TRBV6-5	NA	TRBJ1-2	CASSPLLRTNYGYTF	TGTGCCAGCAGTCCCCTGTTGAGGACTAACTATGGCTACACCTTC
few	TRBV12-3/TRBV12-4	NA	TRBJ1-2	CASSPYYYGYTF	TGTGCCAGCAGTCCCTACTATTATGGCTACACCTTC
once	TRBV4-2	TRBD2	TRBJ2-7	CASSQETSGLAYEQYF	TGTGCCAGCAGCCAAGAGACTAGCGGGCTAGCCTACGAGCAGTACTTC
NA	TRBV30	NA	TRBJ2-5	CAWATTRAQETQYF	TGTGCCTGGGCTACCACAAGGGCCCAAGAGACCCAGTACTTC
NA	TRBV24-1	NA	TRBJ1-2	CATSDPVASYGYTF	TGTGCCACCAGTGATCCCGTGGCGTCTTATGGCTACACCTTC
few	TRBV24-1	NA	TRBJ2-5	CATSDGTRGGETQYF	TGTGCCACCAGTGATGGAACACGAGGTGGAGAGACCCAGTACTTC
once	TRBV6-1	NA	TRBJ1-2	CASSEIGNGYTF	TGTGCCAGCAGTGAAATAGGGAACGGCTACACCTTC
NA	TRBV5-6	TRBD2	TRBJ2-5	CASSLISGGLETQYF	TGTGCCAGCAGCTTGATTAGCGGGGGGCTCGAGACCCAGTACTTC
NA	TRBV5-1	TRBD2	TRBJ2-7	CASSSGTSGASREQYF	TGCGCCAGCAGCTCCGGGACTAGCGGGGCCTCTCGCGAGCAGTACTTC
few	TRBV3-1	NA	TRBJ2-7	CASSPSAFYEQYF	TGTGCCAGCAGCCCCTCAGCTTTCTACGAGCAGTACTTC
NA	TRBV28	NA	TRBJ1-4	CASRPLNEKLFF	TGTGCCAGCAGACCCCTCAATGAAAAACTGTTTTTT
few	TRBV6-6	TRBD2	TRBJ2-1	CASSSGLVSNEQFF	TGTGCCAGCAGTTCTGGACTAGTATCCAATGAGCAGTTCTTC
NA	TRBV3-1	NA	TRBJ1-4	CASSQDMAGENEKLFF	TGTGCCAGCAGCCAAGATATGGCAGGGGAGAATGAAAAACTGTTTTTT
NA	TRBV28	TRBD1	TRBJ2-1	CASRPTGTGYNEQFF	TGTGCCAGCAGACCCACCGGGACAGGTTACAATGAGCAGTTCTTC
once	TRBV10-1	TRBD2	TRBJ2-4	CASSRTSGGSNIQYF	TGCGCCAGCAGCCGGACTAGCGGGGGGTCAAACATTCAGTACTTC
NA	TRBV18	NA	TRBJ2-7	CASSPPWGMTGYEQYF	TGTGCCAGCTCACCACCTTGGGGAATGACAGGTTACGAGCAGTACTTC
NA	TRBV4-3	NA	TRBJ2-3	CASSHRGAGDTQYF	TGCGCCAGCAGCCACCGAGGGGCAGGCGATACGCAGTATTTT
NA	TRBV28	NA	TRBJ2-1	CASSSPDRVNEQFF	TGTGCCAGCAGTTCCCCGGACAGAGTGAATGAGCAGTTCTTC
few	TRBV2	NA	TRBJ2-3	CASHPLTQYF	TGTGCCAGCCATCCCCTTACGCAGTATTTT
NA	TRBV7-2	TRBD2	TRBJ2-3	CASSFLSGGVTDTQYF	TGTGCCAGCAGCTTCCTTAGCGGGGGGGTCACAGATACGCAGTATTTT
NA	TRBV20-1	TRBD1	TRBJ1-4	CSANTLGTDEKLFF	TGCAGTGCTAATACTCTAGGGACAGACGAAAAACTGTTTTTT
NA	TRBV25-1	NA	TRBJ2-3	CASSDDPTDTQYF	TGTGCCAGCAGTGACGATCCCACAGATACGCAGTATTTT
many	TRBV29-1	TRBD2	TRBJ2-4	CSTRLAGGKNIQYF	TGCAGCACCCGACTAGCGGGGGGGAAAAACATTCAGTACTTC
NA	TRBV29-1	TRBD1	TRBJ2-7	CSVEGTGQGNLYEQYF	TGCAGCGTTGAAGGAACGGGACAGGGCAATCTCTACGAGCAGTACTTC
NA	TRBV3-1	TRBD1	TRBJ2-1	CASSQDIPGQAHNEQFF	TGTGCCAGCAGCCAAGATATCCCAGGACAGGCCCACAATGAGCAGTTCTTC
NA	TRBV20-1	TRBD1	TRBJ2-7	CSAPGQGKSEQYF	TGCAGTGCGCCAGGACAGGGGAAATCCGAGCAGTACTTC
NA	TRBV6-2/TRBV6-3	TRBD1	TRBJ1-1	CASSYGTGTFEAFF	TGTGCCAGCAGTTACGGGACAGGGACTTTTGAAGCTTTCTTT
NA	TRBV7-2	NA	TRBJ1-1	CASKEQRNPEAFF	TGTGCCAGCAAGGAGCAGAGGAACCCTGAAGCTTTCTTT
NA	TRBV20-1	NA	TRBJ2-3	CSARDPGLVDDTQYF	TGCAGTGCTAGAGACCCGGGCCTTGTAGATGATACGCAGTATTTT
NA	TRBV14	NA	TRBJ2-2	CASSHKNTGELFF	TGTGCCAGCAGCCACAAGAACACCGGGGAGCTGTTTTTT
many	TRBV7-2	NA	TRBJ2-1	CASSLVDEQFF	TGTGCCAGCAGCTTAGTTGATGAGCAGTTCTTC
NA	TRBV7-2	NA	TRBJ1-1	CASSANRLNTEAFF	TGTGCCAGCAGCGCAAACAGGTTGAACACTGAAGCTTTCTTT
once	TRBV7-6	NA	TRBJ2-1	CASSASAINEQFF	TGTGCCAGCAGCGCTAGCGCGATCAATGAGCAGTTCTTC
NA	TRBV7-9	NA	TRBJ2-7	CASSLQNEQYF	TGTGCCAGCAGCTTGCAGAACGAGCAGTACTTC
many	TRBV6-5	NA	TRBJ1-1	CASSYSYTGTTEAFF	TGTGCCAGCAGTTACTCGTATACAGGGACAACTGAAGCTTTCTTT
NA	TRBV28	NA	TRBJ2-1	CASRRYRGGNEQFF	TGTGCCAGCAGGCGATACAGGGGGGGCAATGAGCAGTTCTTC
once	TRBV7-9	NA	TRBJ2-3	CASSVSTGTDTQYF	TGTGCCAGCAGCGTAAGCACCGGCACAGATACGCAGTATTTT
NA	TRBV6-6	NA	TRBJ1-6	CASTHTLNSPLHF	TGTGCCAGCACACATACATTGAATTCACCCCTCCACTTT
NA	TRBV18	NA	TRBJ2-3	CASSPPIPSTDTQYF	TGTGCCAGCTCACCACCCATCCCTAGCACAGATACGCAGTATTTT
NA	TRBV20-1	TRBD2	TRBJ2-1	CSASGLAEEQFF	TGCAGTGCTAGCGGACTAGCGGAAGAGCAGTTCTTC